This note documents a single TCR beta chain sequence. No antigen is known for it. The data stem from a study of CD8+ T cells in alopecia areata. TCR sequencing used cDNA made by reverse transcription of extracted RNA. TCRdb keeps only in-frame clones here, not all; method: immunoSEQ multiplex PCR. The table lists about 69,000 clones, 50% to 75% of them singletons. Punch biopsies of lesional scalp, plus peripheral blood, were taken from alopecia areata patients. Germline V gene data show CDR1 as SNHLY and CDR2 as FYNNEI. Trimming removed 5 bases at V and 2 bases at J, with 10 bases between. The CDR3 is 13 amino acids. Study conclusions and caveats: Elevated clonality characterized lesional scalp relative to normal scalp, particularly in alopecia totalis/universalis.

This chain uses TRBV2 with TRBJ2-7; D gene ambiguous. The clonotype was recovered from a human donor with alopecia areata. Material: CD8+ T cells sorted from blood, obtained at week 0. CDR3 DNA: TGTGCCAGCAGTCCGGGCTTCGCCTACGAGCAGTACTTC. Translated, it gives CASSPGFAYEQYF.